Below, 22 T cell receptor beta chains from the same sample are listed, as sequenced in a study of identical twins. Each CDR3 protein is one row after TCRdb ran MiXCR on the 5' RACE reads. This table holds under 250,000 distinct CDR3 sequences, around 6.8% found once. Separately, the same data were catalogued under a study of yellow fever vaccine responses in identical twins.

Sequenced material: memory (CD45RO+) T cells sorted from blood. The receptors stem from a woman under 30 in good health.

This clonotype has ten or more counts. The genes are TRBV7-8 and TRBJ1-1; D uncertain. CDR3 length equals 14 residues. CDR1 is SGHVS, CDR2 FQNEAQ, per germline. Trimming removed 2 bases at V and 6 bases at J, with 13 bases between. CDR3 bases: TGTGCCAGCAGCTTATCGCACGCGGGAGCTGAAGCTTTCTTT. Protein: CASSLSHAGAEAFF.

This clonotype occurred a few times. This chain links TRBV3-1 with TRBJ2-3, with D possibly matching TRBD2 (6 bases). This CDR3 contains 14 residues. Germline loops: CDR1 LGHDT, CDR2 YNNKEL (reference sequence). The V gene lost 4 bases and the J gene lost 9 bases, with 17 bases spanning the gap. The CDR3 region has the DNA TGTGCCAGCAGCCTCCCAGAGAGGGCGGGAACGCAGTATTTT. Translating it yields CASSLPERAGTQYF.

This clonotype has only a few counts. The chain is built from TRBV20-1 and TRBJ2-7, with TRBD2 matching 11 bases. CDR3 length: 13 amino acids. From germline, CDR1 is DFQATT and CDR2 SNEGSKA (reference sequence). V shed 6 bases, J shed 2 bases, and the junction held 3 bases outside the gene matches. The chain's CDR3 is CSAGTSGPYEQYF. CDR3 DNA sequence: TGCAGTGCCGGGACTAGCGGACCCTACGAGCAGTACTTC.

This clonotype was picked up a small number of times. V gene TRBV7-2 combines with J gene TRBJ2-2; tentatively, D is TRBD2 (8 bases). The CDR3 covers 16 residues. V shed 5 bases and J shed 7 bases, with 20 bases lying between them. Germline V gives CDR1 SGHTA, CDR2 FQGNSA. CDR3 loop: CASSPGGSGKGGELFF. CDR3 nucleotide sequence: TGTGCCAGCAGCCCAGGGGGTAGCGGGAAAGGCGGGGAGCTGTTTTTT. The full variable domain, in which reference TRBV7-2 and TRBJ2-2 provide the parts outside the CDR3, is GAGVSQSPSNKVTEKGKDVELRCDPISGHTALYWYRQSLGQGLEFLIYFQGNSAPDKSGLPSDRFSAERTGGSVSTLTIQRTQQEDSAVYLCASSPGGSGKGGELFFGEGSRLTVL.

This clonotype was recorded at least ten times. This rearrangement joins TRBV12-3 or TRBV12-4 to TRBJ2-2; no firm D call. This CDR3 contains 16 residues. The germline V and J ends were trimmed by 3 bases and 2 bases, with 13 bases remaining between them. CDR3 in amino acids: CASSFIPQTNTGELFF. As DNA, the CDR3 is TGTGCCAGCAGTTTTATCCCACAAACAAACACCGGGGAGCTGTTTTTT.

This clonotype was counted ten times or more. The V and J genes are TRBV14 and TRBJ2-5; tentative D call: TRBD2 (5 bases). V was pared by 2 bases and J by 4 bases, with 17 bases between. Germline V gene data show CDR1 as SGHDN and CDR2 as FVKESK. This CDR3 is built from 16 residues. The CDR3 region is CASSQLGVSVGETQYF. CDR3 in DNA: TGTGCCAGCAGCCAACTTGGGGTTAGCGTGGGAGAGACCCAGTACTTC.

This clonotype was found a few times. The rearrangement joins TRBV7-9 to TRBJ2-1, with 10 bases fitting TRBD2. From germline, CDR1 is SEHNR and CDR2 FQNEAQ (reference sequence). Germline trimming cut 4 bases from V and 10 bases from J; bases unmatched to any gene: 10. CDR3 length equals 15 residues. CDR3 region: CASSSAGGGSLEQFF. The CDR3 DNA reads as TGTGCCAGCAGCTCAGCGGGAGGGGGATCCTTAGAGCAGTTCTTC.

This clonotype was counted many times. J is TRBJ2-3 and V is TRBV11-2; D gene unclear. The CDR3 spans 11 residues. Germline values: CDR1 SGHAT, CDR2 FQNNGV. V lost 5 bases, J lost 7 bases, and 7 bases lay in between. CDR3 sequence reads: CASSPEYTQYF. The DNA of the CDR3 is TGTGCCAGCAGCCCTGAGTATACGCAGTATTTT.

This clonotype was recorded a few times. V is TRBV5-1 and J is TRBJ2-5; perhaps TRBD1 as D (5 bases). Trimming left V 7 bases short and J 2 bases short, with 9 bases between. Germline V gene sequence: CDR1 SGHRS, CDR2 YFSETQ. The CDR3 spans 12 residues. DNA of the CDR3: TGCGCCAGCGGGGCCAGGCAAGAGACCCAGTACTTC. It is translated as CASGARQETQYF.

The rearrangement joins TRBV9 to TRBJ1-2, with 8 bases aligning to TRBD1. The length of the CDR3 is 14 residues. The germline CDR1 and CDR2 sequences are SGDLS and YYNGEE. The ends lost 4 bases at V and 6 bases at J; junction bases unmatched: 8. CDR3 residues: CASSIGQGGDGYTF. For the CDR3, the DNA is TGTGCCAGCAGCATAGGACAGGGTGGGGATGGCTACACCTTC. Complete variable domain (other parts from reference TRBV9 and TRBJ1-2): DSGVTQTPKHLITATGQRVTLRCSPRSGDLSVYWYQQSLDQGLQFLIQYYNGEERAKGNILERFSAQQFPDLHSELNLSSLELGDSALYFCASSIGQGGDGYTFGSGTRLTVV.

This clonotype was found a few times. The rearrangement joins TRBV12-3 or TRBV12-4 to TRBJ2-7; 11 bases agree with TRBD1. Trimming at V came to 0 bases and at J to 6 bases, leaving 4 bases not matched to a gene. The CDR3 spans 15 residues. CDR3: CASSLAGQGVGEQYF. The CDR3 bases are TGTGCCAGCAGTTTAGCGGGACAGGGGGTTGGCGAGCAGTACTTC.

This clonotype has at least ten counts. V usage is TRBV5-1 and J usage is TRBJ1-6; 8 nucleotides match TRBD1. CDR3 length: 16 amino acids. The germline gives CDR1 SGHRS, CDR2 YFSETQ. V lost 0 bases, J lost 3 bases, and 2 bases stayed unmatched. CDR3 residues: CASSLEGQVYNSPLHF. CDR3 DNA sequence: TGCGCCAGCAGCTTGGAGGGACAGGTCTATAATTCACCCCTCCACTTT.

As concerns this clonotype: Given a much more abundant clone one base away, this may be a read error. The rearrangement uses TRBV12-3 or TRBV12-4 and TRBJ2-5; 10 nucleotides align to TRBD1. V was pared by 4 bases and J by 8 bases, with 7 bases of the junction left unmatched. This CDR3 region has 14 residues. The CDR3 here is CASSSLDRGDTQYF. The CDR3 region has the DNA TGTGCCAGCAGTTCATTGGACAGGGGGGACACCCAGTACTTC.

This clonotype was counted at least ten times. J is TRBJ1-2 and V is TRBV21-1; the table's D call TRBD1 went unverified against the DNA. TRBV21-1 is a known pseudogene. The CDR3 length is 15 residues. As DNA, the CDR3 is TGTGCCAGCACCGAACGGACAGGGGATAACTATGGCTACACCTTC. Its protein product is CASTERTGDNYGYTF.

This clonotype has ten or more counts. V is TRBV7-9 and J is TRBJ2-3; TRBD1 matches at 9 bases. The CDR3 runs to 15 residues. The germline gives CDR1 SEHNR, CDR2 FQNEAQ (reference sequence). The ends lost 5 bases at V and 3 bases at J; junction bases unmatched: 6. The CDR3 is CASSQAQGATDTQYF. The CDR3 nucleotides are TGTGCCAGCAGCCAAGCACAGGGGGCGACAGATACGCAGTATTTT. The full variable domain, completed using reference TRBV7-9 and TRBJ2-3, is DTGVSQNPRHKITKRGQNVTFRCDPISEHNRLYWYRQTLGQGPEFLTYFQNEAQLEKSRLLSDRFSAERPKGSFSTLEIQRTEQGDSAMYLCASSQAQGATDTQYFGPGTRLTVL.

This clonotype came up a few times. The chain is built from TRBV11-2 and TRBJ2-2; perhaps D is TRBD1 or TRBD2 (5 bases each). V was cut by 0 bases and J by 1 base, with 12 bases left in between. CDR3 length: 17 residues. Germline lookup yields CDR1 SGHAT and CDR2 FQNNGV. As DNA, the CDR3 is TGTGCCAGCAGCTTAGACCCGGGACGGATGAACACCGGGGAGCTGTTTTTT. It specifies CASSLDPGRMNTGELFF.

The V call is TRBV6-2 or TRBV6-3, the J call TRBJ1-5; tentative D call: TRBD1 (5 bases). The CDR3 extends over 14 amino acids. V lost 0 bases to trimming and J lost 9 bases, with 12 bases between them. Per germline, CDR1 MNHEY and CDR2 SVGEGT. CDR3 DNA sequence: TGTGCCAGCAGTTACTCCGAGGGGAAGAGGCCCCAGCATTTT. Translation: CASSYSEGKRPQHF.

In this sample, this clonotype turned up many times. V is TRBV29-1 and J is TRBJ1-3, with 7 bases aligning to TRBD1. Germline CDR1 and CDR2: SQVTM and ANQGSEA. The CDR3 has 14 amino acids. The ends lost 6 bases at V and 0 bases at J; junction bases unmatched: 5. In DNA, the CDR3 is TGCAGCGTAAGGGACAGCTCCTCTGGAAACACCATATATTTT. Translating it yields CSVRDSSSGNTIYF.

This clonotype was seen only a few times. This sequence joins TRBV23-1 and TRBJ2-7, with D possibly matching TRBD2 (5 bases). TRBV23-1 is an ORF, with its function uncertain. Trimming removed 4 bases from V and 3 bases from J, with 13 bases in between. This CDR3 spans 14 amino acids. The CDR3 region has the DNA TGCGCCAGCAGTCTGATGGACGGACTCTACGAGCAGTACTTC. This translates into CASSLMDGLYEQYF.

There are many counts of this clonotype. The chain recombines TRBV18 with TRBJ2-3; 7 bases align to TRBD1. Germline CDR1 reads KGHSH; CDR2 reads LQKENI. The V and J ends lost 3 bases and 2 bases, in that order; junction bases with no gene match: 11. This CDR3 region has 17 residues. CDR3 nucleotides: TGTGCCAGCTCACCTAATTCCCCAGGGGGAGCCACAGATACGCAGTATTTT. It is translated as CASSPNSPGGATDTQYF. The whole variable domain, remainder taken from reference TRBV18 and TRBJ2-3, is NAGVMQNPRHLVRRRGQEARLRCSPMKGHSHVYWYRQLPEEGLKFMVYLQKENIIDESGMPKERFSAEFPKEGPSILRIQQVVRGDSAAYFCASSPNSPGGATDTQYFGPGTRLTVL.

This clonotype has a handful of counts. This chain joins TRBV18 and TRBJ2-1, with 8 bases lining up with TRBD1. This CDR3 has 16 residues. CDR1 KGHSH and CDR2 LQKENI come from the germline V gene. The V segment lost 0 bases and the J segment 6 bases; nucleotides outside the gene matches: 7. The CDR3 spells CASSPPAGQVGNEQFF. The CDR3 region has the DNA TGTGCCAGCTCACCACCTGCGGGACAGGTCGGCAATGAGCAGTTCTTC.

This clonotype was observed many times. CDR3 sequence reads: CASSWEGRLSYNEQFF. CDR3 DNA: TGTGCCAGCAGCTGGGAGGGCCGCCTTTCCTACAATGAGCAGTTCTTC. This chain joins TRBV5-6 and TRBJ2-1; 7 bases fit TRBD2. This CDR3 spans 16 amino acids. V shed 3 bases and J 1 base; nucleotides not matched to a gene: 7. Germline V lookup: CDR1 SGHDT, CDR2 YYEEEE.